A single T cell receptor beta chain is shown here with its context. Sequencing was performed with immunoSEQ multiplex PCR; in TCRdb, only in-frame clones are kept and a portion is missing. This sample has fewer than 90,000 clones, with around nine tenths found just once. The source of the sample is a study of blood T cell repertoires in COVID-19. The CDR3 has 15 residues. The trim removed 4 bases at V and 5 bases at J, leaving 3 bases unmatched. CDR1 and CDR2 (germline): MNHEY, SVGAGI. The V call is TRBV6-5, the J call TRBJ2-1; 12 bases are shared with TRBD2. This receptor was taken from a man aged 50-59 years with active or convalescent COVID-19. Material: peripheral blood. The CDR3 nucleotides are TGTGCCAGCAGTTGGGGACTAGCGGGTCACAATGAGCAGTTCTTC. It yields the protein CASSWGLAGHNEQFF.